This TCR beta chain emerged from a study of memory CD4+ T cells and cytomegalovirus serostatus. The protocol was immunoSEQ multiplex PCR, while the TCRdb copy is restricted to in-frame clones and leaves out a portion. The sample includes 85,000 to 100,000 clones, 80% seen only once; the top ten take 3.5% to 4%. About this clone: Its antigen is currently unknown.

The sort gate was single viable CD3+CD4+CD8-CD45RO+ cells for memory CD4+ T cells. Findings of the study overall: Repertoires predicted CMV serostatus with median bootstrapped AUC of approximately 0.95.

The receptor was isolated from an adult in good health and CMV-seropositive. Sequenced sample: memory CD4+ T cells from blood.

CDR3 in amino acids: CASSLVYGRDNEQFF. CDR3 nucleotides: TGCGCCAGCAGCTTGGTTTATGGCCGTGACAATGAGCAGTTCTTC. The V call is TRBV5-1, the J call TRBJ2-1; D is unclear. CDR1 is SGHRS and CDR2 is YFSETQ in the germline V gene. The CDR3 has 15 amino acids. The V gene lost 0 bases and the J gene lost 5 bases, with 12 bases spanning the gap.